These 26 T cell receptor beta chains share one sample of origin, sequenced in a study of shared clonotypes between healthy human individuals. Assay: immunoSEQ multiplex PCR; the TCRdb copy retains only in-frame clones and omits some. The sample gives under 2.5 million clones, around 90% of which show up once; about 0.36% is in the top ten. The sequenced sample consisted of naive CD4+ T cells from PBMCs. Described subset: CD45RA+ positively selected. These TCRs come from a young man in good health. Some clones in this sample may be carry-over from other donors' samples.

The chain carries TRBV5-1 and TRBJ2-2, with 9 bases matching TRBD1. Germline V gene lookup returns CDR1 SGHRS and CDR2 YFSETQ. The CDR3 runs to 16 residues. The V segment lost 4 bases and the J segment 6 bases; nucleotides outside the gene matches: 10. The CDR3 is CASSPRRQGVAGELFF. CDR3 bases: TGCGCCAGCAGCCCGCGGAGACAGGGGGTTGCCGGGGAGCTGTTTTTT. Variable domain in full (rest from reference TRBV5-1 and TRBJ2-2): KAGVTQTPRYLIKTRGQQVTLSCSPISGHRSVSWYQQTPGQGLQFLFEYFSETQRNKGNFPGRFSGRQFSNSRSEMNVSTLELGDSALYLCASSPRRQGVAGELFFGEGSRLTVL.

This chain joins TRBV5-1 and TRBJ2-1; D might be TRBD1 (5 bases). Germline V CDR1 and CDR2: SGHRS, YFSETQ. The V and J ends lost 0 bases and 8 bases respectively, with 18 bases between them. The CDR3 runs to 16 residues. CDR3 nucleotides: TGCGCCAGCAGCTTGGTAGGGGTTCAAGGTGTGCATGAGCAGTTCTTC. It codes for CASSLVGVQGVHEQFF.

This chain joins TRBV7-3 and TRBJ1-1; 9 bases agree with TRBD1. CDR1 SGHTA and CDR2 FQGTGA come from the germline V gene. This CDR3 region has 14 residues. With 8 bases clipped from V and 2 bases from J, the junction kept 6 bases outside the gene matches. The CDR3 bases are TGTGCCAGCGGGATTACAGGGGGCAACACTGAAGCTTTCTTT. It translates to CASGITGGNTEAFF.

The chain carries TRBV27 and TRBJ1-2, with D perhaps TRBD1 (5 bases). The V end lost 3 bases, the J end lost 4 bases, and 12 bases lay between the germline ends. The CDR3 extends over 14 amino acids. Germline CDR1 is MNHEY and CDR2 is SMNVEV (reference sequence). CDR3: CASSFVGTSYGYTF. Here the CDR3 DNA reads TGTGCCAGCAGTTTCGTGGGGACGTCCTATGGCTACACCTTC.

The CDR3 DNA is TGTGCCAGCAGCTTATTCCGAGGGGGAGGCCCCAGCACAGATACGCAGTATTTT. It yields the protein CASSLFRGGGPSTDTQYF. V is TRBV7-2 and J is TRBJ2-3; perhaps D is TRBD1 or TRBD2 (6 bases each). Germline V CDR1 and CDR2: SGHTA, FQGNSA. Between the trimmed V and J ends, which lost 2 bases and 0 bases, there was a span of 18 bases. The CDR3 is 18 residues long. The full variable domain, completed using reference TRBV7-2 and TRBJ2-3, is GAGVSQSPSNKVTEKGKDVELRCDPISGHTALYWYRQSLGQGLEFLIYFQGNSAPDKSGLPSDRFSAERTGGSVSTLTIQRTQQEDSAVYLCASSLFRGGGPSTDTQYFGPGTRLTVL.

This chain connects TRBV5-1 to TRBJ2-7; 9 bases agree with TRBD1. V shed 3 bases and J 7 bases; nucleotides not matched to a gene: 8. Germline lookup yields CDR1 SGHRS and CDR2 YFSETQ. The CDR3 is made up of 14 amino acids. CDR3 residues: CASSSNRGQGEQYF. The CDR3 DNA is TGCGCCAGCAGCTCAAACAGGGGGCAGGGGGAGCAGTACTTC.

The rearrangement links TRBV7-2 to TRBJ1-1, with 7 bases aligning to TRBD1. CDR3 length equals 15 residues. The V segment lost 4 bases and the J segment 3 bases; nucleotides outside the gene matches: 8. Per the germline V gene, CDR1 is SGHTA and CDR2 is FQGNSA. CDR3: CASSSQGQRDTEAFF. CDR3 nucleotide sequence: TGTGCCAGCAGCTCCCAGGGACAGCGGGACACTGAAGCTTTCTTT.

The CDR3 sequence: CASSRGYAYEQYF. As DNA, the CDR3 is TGTGCCAGCAGCAGGGGGTATGCCTACGAGCAGTACTTC. This chain joins TRBV7-6 and TRBJ2-7; a weak D match, TRBD1 (6 bases). V was trimmed by 5 bases and J by 2 bases, leaving 10 bases between them. CDR3 length: 13 residues. Germline CDR1 and CDR2: SGHVS and FNYEAQ.

The chain has TRBV7-9 and TRBJ2-5, with D possibly matching TRBD1 (5 bases). V was cut by 5 bases and J by 5 bases, with 21 bases left in between. Germline V CDR1 and CDR2: SEHNR, FQNEAQ (reference sequence). CDR3 length: 16 residues. The CDR3 region is CASSTGWGGRWETQYF. The DNA of the CDR3 is TGTGCCAGCAGCACAGGATGGGGTGGACGGTGGGAGACCCAGTACTTC.

V and J are TRBV5-4 and TRBJ2-1; no clear D gene. This CDR3 is 16 amino acids long. CDR1 and CDR2 (germline): SGHNT, YYREEE (reference sequence). V lost 0 bases and J 0 bases, leaving 10 bases between the germline ends. The CDR3 loop is CASSLGVPGSYNEQFF. For the CDR3, the DNA is TGTGCCAGCAGCTTGGGCGTACCCGGCTCCTACAATGAGCAGTTCTTC.

This chain joins TRBV9 and TRBJ2-2, with 12 bases matching TRBD2. The V segment lost 0 bases and the J segment 7 bases; nucleotides outside the gene matches: 7. This CDR3 has 17 residues. CDR1 and CDR2 (germline): SGDLS, YYNGEE. The DNA of the CDR3 is TGTGCCAGCAGCGTAGAGGGACTAGCGGGCGGGTACGGGGAGCTGTTTTTT. Protein sequence: CASSVEGLAGGYGELFF.

With regard to this clone: Other DNA sequences of this sample code for an identical CDR3. This sequence joins TRBV28 and TRBJ2-7, with TRBD1 matching 7 bases. V shed 5 bases, J shed 1 base, and the junction held 8 bases outside the gene matches. The CDR3 runs to 15 residues. Germline CDR1 reads MDHEN; CDR2 reads SYDVKM. In DNA form, the CDR3 reads TGTGCCAGCAGTCCCGGACAGGTAGGGTCCTACGAGCAGTACTTC. Translated, it gives CASSPGQVGSYEQYF. Full variable domain (rest looked up from reference TRBV28 and TRBJ2-7): DVKVTQSSRYLVKRTGEKVFLECVQDMDHENMFWYRQDPGLGLRLIYFSYDVKMKEKGDIPEGYSVSREKKERFSLILESASTNQTSMYLCASSPGQVGSYEQYFGPGTRLTVT.

As concerns this clone: Additional DNA sequences in this sample encode the identical CDR3. V gene TRBV5-1 combines with J gene TRBJ1-5; tentatively, D is TRBD1 (5 bases). V was shortened by 4 bases and J by 0 bases, with 11 bases between the two germline ends. CDR3 length equals 15 residues. Germline V gene lookup returns CDR1 SGHRS and CDR2 YFSETQ. The chain's CDR3 is CASSLDSNSNQPQHF. CDR3 DNA sequence: TGCGCCAGCAGCCTTGACAGTAATAGCAATCAGCCCCAGCATTTT.

The chain recombines TRBV7-8 with TRBJ2-1; D unclear. Trimming took off 3 bases at V and 7 bases at J, with 7 bases between the two ends. Looked up from germline, CDR1 is SGHVS and CDR2 is FQNEAQ. The CDR3 covers 12 residues. This chain's CDR3 is CASSFYRNEQFF. CDR3 DNA: TGTGCCAGCAGCTTTTATCGGAATGAGCAGTTCTTC. The variable domain in full, with the rest retrieved from reference TRBV7-8 and TRBJ2-1, is GAGVSQSPRYKVAKRGQDVALRCDPISGHVSLFWYQQALGQGPEFLTYFQNEAQLDKSGLPSDRFFAERPEGSVSTLKIQRTQQEDSAVYLCASSFYRNEQFFGPGTRLTVL.

The chain carries TRBV5-1 and TRBJ2-5; the D gene is possibly TRBD2 (5 bases). V lost 1 base and J 5 bases, leaving 9 bases between the germline ends. The CDR3 contains 13 residues. Germline values: CDR1 SGHRS, CDR2 YFSETQ. The CDR3 DNA reads TGCGCCAGCAGCTTGTCCGGGGATGAGACCCAGTACTTC. Its translation: CASSLSGDETQYF.

The gene calls are TRBV18 and TRBJ2-2; TRBD2 might be the D (5 bases). Trimming removed 0 bases at V and 6 bases at J, with 11 bases between. Germline values: CDR1 KGHSH, CDR2 LQKENI. The CDR3 covers 15 residues. Here the CDR3 reads CASSPPRGLAGELFF. The CDR3 DNA reads as TGTGCCAGCTCACCACCGCGAGGGCTGGCCGGGGAGCTGTTTTTT.

This chain joins TRBV9 and TRBJ2-7; D not certain. This CDR3 region has 14 residues. The ends were cut back, 3 bases at V and 2 bases at J, with 12 bases in the middle. CDR1 is SGDLS, CDR2 YYNGEE, per germline. CDR3 loop: CASSETWMAYEQYF. In DNA, the CDR3 is TGTGCCAGCAGCGAGACGTGGATGGCCTACGAGCAGTACTTC.

The chain carries TRBV5-1 and TRBJ1-1; a weak D match, TRBD1 (6 bases). The germline V gene has CDR1 SGHRS and CDR2 YFSETQ. There are 15 residues in the CDR3. Trimming left V 4 bases short and J 5 bases short, with 18 bases between. CDR3 DNA: TGCGCCAGCAGCGCGGGTGTCGGCACAGGGACTGAAGCTTTCTTT. It specifies CASSAGVGTGTEAFF.

The rearrangement links TRBV27 to TRBJ2-7; D gene ambiguous. Looked up from germline, CDR1 is MNHEY and CDR2 is SMNVEV (reference sequence). This CDR3 spans 13 amino acids. Trimming removed 5 bases from V and 7 bases from J, with 15 bases in between. This CDR3 reads CASSPLALGEQYF. CDR3 sequence (DNA): TGTGCCAGCAGTCCACTGGCCCTAGGAGAGCAGTACTTC.

This clone was observed a single time. The CDR3 is CASRTTNTEAFF. The DNA of the CDR3 is TGTGCCAGCAGAACCACTAACACTGAAGCTTTCTTT. The gene calls are TRBV6-1 and TRBJ1-1; no reliable D call. The V end lost 6 bases, the J end lost 2 bases, and 7 bases lay between the germline ends. This CDR3 has 12 residues. Germline values: CDR1 MNHNS, CDR2 SASEGT.

The rearrangement joins TRBV20-1 to TRBJ1-6; no clear D. CDR3 length: 10 amino acids. Deletions cut 6 bases from V and 10 bases from J, with 7 bases between. Germline V gives CDR1 DFQATT, CDR2 SNEGSKA (reference sequence). In DNA form, the CDR3 reads TGCAGTGCGGGAGAATCACCCCTCCACTTT. This translates into CSAGESPLHF.

V gene TRBV10-1 combines with J gene TRBJ2-3; 9 positions match TRBD2. The ends lost 6 bases at V and 5 bases at J; junction bases unmatched: 12. CDR1 is WNHNN and CDR2 is SYGVQD in the germline V gene (reference sequence). The CDR3 consists of 16 residues. The CDR3 DNA is TGCGCCAGCAGCGAATTAGCGGGAGTACTATTAGATACGCAGTATTTT. This encodes CASSELAGVLLDTQYF.

The chain couples TRBV5-1 to TRBJ2-1, with 8 bases identical to TRBD2. The CDR3 consists of 17 residues. The germline V gene has CDR1 SGHRS and CDR2 YFSETQ. V gave up 4 bases and J gave up 0 bases; unmatched junction bases: 9. CDR3 sequence reads: CASSPYRSGSSYNEQFF. CDR3 nucleotides: TGCGCCAGCAGCCCGTACCGGAGCGGGAGCTCCTACAATGAGCAGTTCTTC.

The V call is TRBV28, the J call TRBJ2-1; 13 bases align to TRBD2. The CDR3 has 16 residues. Germline CDR1 is MDHEN and CDR2 is SYDVKM. V was clipped by 5 bases and J by 8 bases; unmatched bases: 9. CDR3: CASSRRTSGSLDEQFF. The CDR3 region has the DNA TGTGCCAGCAGTCGACGGACTAGCGGGAGTCTAGATGAGCAGTTCTTC.

The V gene is TRBV7-9, the J gene TRBJ2-3; a weak D match, TRBD2 (6 bases). V dropped 3 bases and J dropped 0 bases, with 7 bases sitting between them. CDR3 length equals 14 residues. Germline values: CDR1 SEHNR, CDR2 FQNEAQ (reference sequence). CDR3 sequence (DNA): TGTGCCAGCAGCTTTGCGGGAAGCACAGATACGCAGTATTTT. Its protein is CASSFAGSTDTQYF. Based on the CDR3 plus reference TRBV7-9 and TRBJ2-3, the full variable domain is DTGVSQNPRHKITKRGQNVTFRCDPISEHNRLYWYRQTLGQGPEFLTYFQNEAQLEKSRLLSDRFSAERPKGSFSTLEIQRTEQGDSAMYLCASSFAGSTDTQYFGPGTRLTVL.

The J gene is TRBJ2-2, the V gene TRBV7-2, with 9 bases identical to TRBD1. V shed 2 bases and J 6 bases; nucleotides not matched to a gene: 7. CDR1 and CDR2 from the germline V gene are SGHTA and FQGNSA. This CDR3 region has 16 residues. The CDR3 DNA is TGTGCCAGCAGCTTAACTCACAGGGGGCTGGCCGGGGAGCTGTTTTTT. Translated: CASSLTHRGLAGELFF.